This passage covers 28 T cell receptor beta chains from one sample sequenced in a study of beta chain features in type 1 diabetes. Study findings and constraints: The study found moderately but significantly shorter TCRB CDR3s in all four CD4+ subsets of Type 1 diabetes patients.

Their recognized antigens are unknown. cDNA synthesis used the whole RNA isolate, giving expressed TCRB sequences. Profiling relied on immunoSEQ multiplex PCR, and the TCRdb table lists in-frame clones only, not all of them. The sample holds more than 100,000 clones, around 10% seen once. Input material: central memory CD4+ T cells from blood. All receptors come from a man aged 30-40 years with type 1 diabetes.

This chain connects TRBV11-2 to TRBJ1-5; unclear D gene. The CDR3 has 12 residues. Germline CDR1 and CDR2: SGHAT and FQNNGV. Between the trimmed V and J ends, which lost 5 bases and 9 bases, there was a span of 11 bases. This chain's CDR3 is CASSHASTPQHF. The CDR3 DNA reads TGTGCCAGCAGCCACGCGAGTACGCCCCAGCATTTT.

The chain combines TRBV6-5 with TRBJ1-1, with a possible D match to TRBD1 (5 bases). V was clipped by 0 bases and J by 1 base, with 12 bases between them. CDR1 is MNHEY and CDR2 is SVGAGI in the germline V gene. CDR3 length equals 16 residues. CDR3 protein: CASSYSNRGWNTEAFF. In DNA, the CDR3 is TGTGCCAGCAGTTACTCGAATAGGGGATGGAACACTGAAGCTTTCTTT.

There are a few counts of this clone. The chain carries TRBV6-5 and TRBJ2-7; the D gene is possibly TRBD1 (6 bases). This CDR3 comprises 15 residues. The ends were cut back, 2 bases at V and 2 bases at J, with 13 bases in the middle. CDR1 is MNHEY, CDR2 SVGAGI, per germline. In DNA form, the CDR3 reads TGTGCCAGCAGTTACGAGGGCACAGGGACCTACGAGCAGTACTTC. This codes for CASSYEGTGTYEQYF.

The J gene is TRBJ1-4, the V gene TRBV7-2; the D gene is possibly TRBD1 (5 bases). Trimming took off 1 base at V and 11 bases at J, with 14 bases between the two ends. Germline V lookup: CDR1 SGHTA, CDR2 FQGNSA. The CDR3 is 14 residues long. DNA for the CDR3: TGTGCCAGCAGCTTAGGGACACAAACCTTTAAACTGTTTTTT. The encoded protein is CASSLGTQTFKLFF.

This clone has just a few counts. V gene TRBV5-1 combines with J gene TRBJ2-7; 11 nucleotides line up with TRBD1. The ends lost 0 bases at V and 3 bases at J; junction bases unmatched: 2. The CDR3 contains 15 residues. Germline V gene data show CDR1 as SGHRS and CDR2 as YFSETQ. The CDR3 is CASSLGTGGGYEQYF. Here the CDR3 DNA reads TGCGCCAGCAGCTTGGGGACAGGGGGCGGCTACGAGCAGTACTTC.

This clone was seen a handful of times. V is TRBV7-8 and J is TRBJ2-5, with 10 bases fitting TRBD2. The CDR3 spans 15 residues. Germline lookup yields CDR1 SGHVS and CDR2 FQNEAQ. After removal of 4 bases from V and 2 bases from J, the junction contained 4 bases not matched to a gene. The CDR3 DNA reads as TGTGCCAGCAGCTCACGGACTAGCGGACAAGAGACCCAGTACTTC. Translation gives CASSSRTSGQETQYF. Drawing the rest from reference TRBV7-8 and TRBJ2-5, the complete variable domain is GAGVSQSPRYKVAKRGQDVALRCDPISGHVSLFWYQQALGQGPEFLTYFQNEAQLDKSGLPSDRFFAERPEGSVSTLKIQRTQQEDSAVYLCASSSRTSGQETQYFGPGTRLLVL.

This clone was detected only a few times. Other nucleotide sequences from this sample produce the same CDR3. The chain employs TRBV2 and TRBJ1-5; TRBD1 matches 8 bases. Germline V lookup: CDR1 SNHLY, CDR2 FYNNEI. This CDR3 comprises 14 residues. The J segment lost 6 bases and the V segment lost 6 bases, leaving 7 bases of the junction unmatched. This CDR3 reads CASSRDRGGQPQHF. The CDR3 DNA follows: TGTGCCAGCAGCCGAGACAGGGGAGGTCAGCCCCAGCATTTT.

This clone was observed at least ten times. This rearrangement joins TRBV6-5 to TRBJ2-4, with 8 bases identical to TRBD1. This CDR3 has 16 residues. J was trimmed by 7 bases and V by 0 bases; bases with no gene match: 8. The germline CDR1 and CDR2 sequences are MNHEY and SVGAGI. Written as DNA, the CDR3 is TGTGCCAGCAGTTACTCGGGGACAGGCGGGTATAACATTCAGTACTTC. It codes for CASSYSGTGGYNIQYF.

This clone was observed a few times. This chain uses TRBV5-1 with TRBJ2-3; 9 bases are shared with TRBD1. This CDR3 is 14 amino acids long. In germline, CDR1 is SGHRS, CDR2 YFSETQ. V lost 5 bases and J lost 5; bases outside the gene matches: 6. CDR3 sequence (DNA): TGCGCCAGCAGGGACAGGGGATTCGGAGATACGCAGTATTTT. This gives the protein CASRDRGFGDTQYF.

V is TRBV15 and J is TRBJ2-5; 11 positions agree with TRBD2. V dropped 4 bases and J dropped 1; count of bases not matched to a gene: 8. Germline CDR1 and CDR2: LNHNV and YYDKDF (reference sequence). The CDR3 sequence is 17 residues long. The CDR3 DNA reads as TGTGCCACCAGCACGCACCCCGGGACTAGCGGCCAAGAGACCCAGTACTTC. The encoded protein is CATSTHPGTSGQETQYF. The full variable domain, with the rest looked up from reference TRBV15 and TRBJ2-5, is DAMVIQNPRYQVTQFGKPVTLSCSQTLNHNVMYWYQQKSSQAPKLLFHYYDKDFNNEADTPDNFQSRRPNTSFCFLDIRSPGLGDTAMYLCATSTHPGTSGQETQYFGPGTRLLVL.

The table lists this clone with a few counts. CDR3 sequence: CASSSSGGPWDTQYF. As DNA, the CDR3 is TGTGCCAGCAGCTCTAGCGGGGGCCCTTGGGATACGCAGTATTTT. This chain uses TRBV11-2 with TRBJ2-3, with 10 bases lining up with TRBD2. Per the germline V gene, CDR1 is SGHAT and CDR2 is FQNNGV. V dropped 4 bases and J dropped 6; count of bases not matched to a gene: 7. The CDR3 covers 15 residues.

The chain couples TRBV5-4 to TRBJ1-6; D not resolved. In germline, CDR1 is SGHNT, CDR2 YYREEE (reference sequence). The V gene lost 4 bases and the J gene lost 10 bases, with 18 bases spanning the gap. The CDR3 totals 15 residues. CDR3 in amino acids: CASSPWTGLESPLHF. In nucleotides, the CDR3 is TGTGCCAGCAGCCCCTGGACTGGGTTGGAATCACCCCTCCACTTT.

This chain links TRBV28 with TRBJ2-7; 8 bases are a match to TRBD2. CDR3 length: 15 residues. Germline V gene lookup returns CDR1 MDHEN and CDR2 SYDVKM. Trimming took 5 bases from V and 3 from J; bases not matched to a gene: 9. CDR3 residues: CASSHGAAGGYEQYF. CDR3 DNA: TGTGCCAGCAGTCACGGGGCGGCGGGGGGCTACGAGCAGTACTTC.

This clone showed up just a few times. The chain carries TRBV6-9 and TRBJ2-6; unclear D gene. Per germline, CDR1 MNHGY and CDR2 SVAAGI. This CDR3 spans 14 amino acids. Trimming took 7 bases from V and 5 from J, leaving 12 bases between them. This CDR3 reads CASTTQSRANVLTF. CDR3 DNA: TGTGCCAGCACCACCCAGTCCAGGGCCAACGTCCTGACTTTC.

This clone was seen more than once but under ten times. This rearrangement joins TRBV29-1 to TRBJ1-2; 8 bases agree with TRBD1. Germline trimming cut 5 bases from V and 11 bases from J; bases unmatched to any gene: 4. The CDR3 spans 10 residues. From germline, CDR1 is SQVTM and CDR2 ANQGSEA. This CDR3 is CSVHTGGYTF. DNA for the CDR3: TGCAGCGTTCATACAGGGGGTTACACCTTC.

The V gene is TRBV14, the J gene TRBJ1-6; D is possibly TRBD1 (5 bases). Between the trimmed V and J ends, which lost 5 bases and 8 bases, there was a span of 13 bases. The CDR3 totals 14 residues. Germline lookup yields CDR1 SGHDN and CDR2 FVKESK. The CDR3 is CASSVGGWDSPLHF. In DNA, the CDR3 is TGTGCCAGCAGCGTCGGGGGGTGGGATTCACCCCTCCACTTT.

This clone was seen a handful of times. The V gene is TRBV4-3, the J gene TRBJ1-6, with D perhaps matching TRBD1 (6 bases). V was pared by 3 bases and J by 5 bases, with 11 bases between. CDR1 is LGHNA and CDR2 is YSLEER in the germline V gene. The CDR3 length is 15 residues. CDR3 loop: CASSQAAGDNSPLHF. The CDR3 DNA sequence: TGCGCCAGCAGCCAGGCGGCAGGGGATAATTCACCCCTCCACTTT.

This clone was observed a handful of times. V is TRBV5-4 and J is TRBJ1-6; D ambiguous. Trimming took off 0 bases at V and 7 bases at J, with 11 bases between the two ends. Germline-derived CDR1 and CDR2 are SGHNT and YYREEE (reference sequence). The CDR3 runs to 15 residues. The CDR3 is CASSLGSILNSPLHF. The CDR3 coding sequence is TGTGCCAGCAGCTTGGGTAGTATATTGAATTCACCCCTCCACTTT. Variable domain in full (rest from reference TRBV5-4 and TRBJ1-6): ETGVTQSPTHLIKTRGQQVTLRCSSQSGHNTVSWYQQALGQGPQFIFQYYREEENGRGNFPPRFSGLQFPNYSSELNVNALELDDSALYLCASSLGSILNSPLHFGNGTRLTVT.

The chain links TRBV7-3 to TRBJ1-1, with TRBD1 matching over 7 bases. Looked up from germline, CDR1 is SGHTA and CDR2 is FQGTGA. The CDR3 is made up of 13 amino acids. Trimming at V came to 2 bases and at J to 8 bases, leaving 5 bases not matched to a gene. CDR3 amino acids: CASSLGQDREAFF. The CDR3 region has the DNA TGTGCCAGCAGCTTAGGTCAGGACAGGGAAGCTTTCTTT.

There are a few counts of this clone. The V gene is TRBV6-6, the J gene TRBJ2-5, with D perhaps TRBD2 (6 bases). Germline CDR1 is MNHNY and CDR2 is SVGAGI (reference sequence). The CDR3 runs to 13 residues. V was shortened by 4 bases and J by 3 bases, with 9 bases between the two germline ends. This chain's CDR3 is CASSLPGEETQYF. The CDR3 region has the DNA TGTGCCAGCAGTTTGCCGGGAGAAGAGACCCAGTACTTC.

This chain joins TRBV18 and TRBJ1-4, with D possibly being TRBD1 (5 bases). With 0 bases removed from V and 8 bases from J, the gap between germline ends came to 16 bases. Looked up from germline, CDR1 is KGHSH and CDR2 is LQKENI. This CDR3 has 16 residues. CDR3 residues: CASSPPRGTEGEKLFF. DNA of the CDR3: TGTGCCAGCTCACCACCGCGGGGGACGGAAGGGGAAAAACTGTTTTTT.

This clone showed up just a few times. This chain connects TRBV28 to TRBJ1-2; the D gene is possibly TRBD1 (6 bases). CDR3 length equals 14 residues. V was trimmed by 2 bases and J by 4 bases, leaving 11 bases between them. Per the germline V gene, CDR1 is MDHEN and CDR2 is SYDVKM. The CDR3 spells CASSLRGSLYGYTF. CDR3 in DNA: TGTGCCAGCAGTTTAAGGGGGAGCCTCTATGGCTACACCTTC.

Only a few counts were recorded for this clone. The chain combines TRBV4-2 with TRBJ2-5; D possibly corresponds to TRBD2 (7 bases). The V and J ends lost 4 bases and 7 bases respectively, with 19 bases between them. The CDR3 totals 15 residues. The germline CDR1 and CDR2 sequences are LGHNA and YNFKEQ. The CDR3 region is CASSPGGPTPWTQYF. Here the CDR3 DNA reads TGTGCCAGCAGCCCCGGGGGGCCTACCCCATGGACCCAGTACTTC.

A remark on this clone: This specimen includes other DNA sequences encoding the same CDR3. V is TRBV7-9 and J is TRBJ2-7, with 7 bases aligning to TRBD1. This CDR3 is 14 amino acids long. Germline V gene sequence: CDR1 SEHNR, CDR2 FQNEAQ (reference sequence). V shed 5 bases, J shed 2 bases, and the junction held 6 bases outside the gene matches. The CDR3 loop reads CASSPRQGAYEQYF. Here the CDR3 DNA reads TGTGCCAGCAGCCCGAGGCAGGGGGCCTACGAGCAGTACTTC.

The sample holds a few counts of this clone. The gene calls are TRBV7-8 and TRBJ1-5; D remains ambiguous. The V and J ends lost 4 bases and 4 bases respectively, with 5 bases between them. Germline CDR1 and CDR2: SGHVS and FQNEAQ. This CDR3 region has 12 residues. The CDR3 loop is CASSSLNQPQHF. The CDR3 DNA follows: TGTGCCAGCAGCTCACTGAATCAGCCCCAGCATTTT.

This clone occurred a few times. For the CDR3, the DNA is TGTGCCAGCAGCTTAGTTTATACTAGGGTACCAGATACGCAGTATTTT. Its protein product is CASSLVYTRVPDTQYF. V gene TRBV7-2 combines with J gene TRBJ2-3, with a possible D match to TRBD2 (5 bases). V lost 1 base and J lost 4, with 15 bases in between. The V gene's germline CDR1 is SGHTA and CDR2 FQGNSA. CDR3 length: 16 amino acids.

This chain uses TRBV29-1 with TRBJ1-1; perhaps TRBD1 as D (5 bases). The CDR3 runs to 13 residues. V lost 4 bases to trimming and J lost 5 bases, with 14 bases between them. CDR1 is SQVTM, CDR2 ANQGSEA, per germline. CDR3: CSVGFQGGTEAFF. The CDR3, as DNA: TGCAGCGTTGGTTTCCAGGGCGGAACTGAAGCTTTCTTT.

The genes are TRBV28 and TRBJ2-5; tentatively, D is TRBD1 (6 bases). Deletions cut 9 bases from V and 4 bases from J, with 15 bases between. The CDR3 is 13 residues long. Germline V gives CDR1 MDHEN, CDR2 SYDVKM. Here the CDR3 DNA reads TGTGCCAGTCGAACCACAGGGCTAGAGACCCAGTACTTC. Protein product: CASRTTGLETQYF.